Listed below are T cell receptor beta chains from one sample, sequenced in a study of OX40 agonist ivuxolimab in advanced cancers. Produced via immunoSEQ multiplex PCR; TCRdb's table is partial and in-frame only. The data contain approximately 66,000 clones, around 85% of them singletons. Sequences were derived from CD4+ or CD8+ T cells sorted from blood, sampled in a trial of the OX40 agonist ivuxolimab. Source of these receptors: an adult with an advanced solid tumor such as melanoma, head and neck, liver or kidney cancer. CDR3s include the opening cysteine and the closing phenylalanine or tryptophan. Fields, in order: J gene, V gene, D gene, clone size, CDR3 protein, CDR3 DNA. D genes are given only for firm matches. A clone size is listed for some rows: how often the clone was seen (once, few, many), or a class if it is expanded.

TRBJ2-3,TRBV7-9,TRBD1,NA,CASSRRTGAPDTQYF,TGTGCCAGCAGCCGACGGACAGGGGCACCAGATACGCAGTATTTT
TRBJ2-3,TRBV21-1,NA,NA,CASSKGYSGRNTDTQYF,TGTGCCAGCAGCAAAGGGTATAGCGGGAGGAACACAGATACGCAGTATTTT
TRBJ2-1,TRBV2,TRBD2,NA,CARSVSGGGNEQFF,TGTGCCCGCAGTGTTAGCGGGGGGGGGAATGAGCAGTTCTTC
TRBJ2-1,TRBV11-2,TRBD2,NA,CASSSLREGAGRFF,TGTGCCAGCAGCTCCCTAAGGGAGGGTGCCGGCCGGTTCTTC
TRBJ2-2,TRBV7-9,NA,medium-sized,CASSSPQRNTGELFF,TGTGCCAGCAGCTCTCCGCAGAGGAACACCGGGGAGCTGTTTTTT
TRBJ2-5,TRBV5-1,TRBD1,NA,CASSSPTGAEETQYF,TGCGCCAGCAGCTCACCGACAGGGGCGGAGGAGACCCAGTACTTC
TRBJ2-7,TRBV10-3,NA,NA,CAISDRGGLTYEQYF,TGTGCCATCAGTGATAGAGGCGGTCTTACCTACGAGCAGTACTTC
TRBJ2-7,TRBV5-5,NA,NA,CASRLAGGGLEQYF,TGTGCCAGCAGGTTGGCCGGGGGAGGTTTAGAGCAGTACTTC
TRBJ1-4,TRBV11-2,NA,NA,CASSLGRRRATNEKLFF,TGTGCCAGCAGCTTAGGGAGACGGCGCGCAACTAATGAAAAACTGTTTTTT
TRBJ2-3,TRBV5-1,NA,NA,CASSVSGSPDTQYF,TGCGCCAGCAGCGTATCAGGGAGCCCAGATACGCAGTATTTT
TRBJ2-7,TRBV14,NA,NA,CASSQGYEQYF,TGTGCCAGCAGCCAAGGCTACGAGCAGTACTTC
TRBJ2-3,TRBV7-2,NA,NA,CASSPLGVAVTDTQYF,TGTGCCAGCAGCCCCCTTGGGGTAGCGGTCACAGATACGCAGTATTTT
TRBJ2-2,TRBV7-2,TRBD2,NA,CASSLAGSNTGELFF,TGTGCCAGCAGCCTAGCGGGCTCGAACACCGGGGAGCTGTTTTTT
TRBJ2-7,TRBV5-4,TRBD1,NA,CASSEETGVSYEQYF,TGTGCCAGCAGCGAAGAGACAGGGGTATCGTACGAGCAGTACTTC
TRBJ2-7,TRBV6-6,NA,NA,CASSRDGPYEQYF,TGTGCCAGCAGTCGCGACGGGCCCTACGAGCAGTACTTC
TRBJ2-4,TRBV5-1,TRBD1,once,CASSGTGNIQYF,TGCGCCAGCAGCGGGACAGGGAACATTCAGTACTTC
TRBJ2-1,TRBV15,NA,NA,CATKFGGGNEQFF,TGTGCCACCAAATTCGGGGGAGGCAATGAGCAGTTCTTC
TRBJ2-5,TRBV18,TRBD1,NA,CASSPNRGQETQYF,TGTGCCAGCTCACCGAACAGGGGTCAAGAGACCCAGTACTTC
TRBJ2-4,TRBV7-2,TRBD1,NA,CASSSGQGKNIQYF,TGTGCCAGCAGCTCGGGACAGGGTAAAAACATTCAGTACTTC
TRBJ2-1,TRBV18,NA,NA,CASSPPGYNEQFF,TGTGCCAGCTCACCCCCAGGCTACAATGAGCAGTTCTTC
TRBJ1-2,TRBV7-2,NA,NA,CASSLVGPDGGYTF,TGTGCCAGCAGCTTAGTCGGGCCGGACGGTGGCTACACCTTC
TRBJ1-4,TRBV27,TRBD1,NA,CASRQGANEKLFF,TGTGCCAGTCGACAGGGGGCGAACGAAAAACTGTTTTTT
TRBJ1-2,TRBV9,TRBD1,NA,CASSVVATGTIYGYTF,TGTGCCAGCAGCGTAGTGGCGACAGGGACTATCTATGGCTACACCTTC
TRBJ1-4,TRBV5-4,TRBD1,few,CASSPDRTNEKLFF,TGTGCCAGCAGCCCGGACAGGACTAATGAAAAACTGTTTTTT
TRBJ2-1,TRBV28,TRBD1,NA,CASQTGQVSYNEQFF,TGTGCCAGCCAAACCGGACAGGTTTCCTACAATGAGCAGTTCTTC
TRBJ2-7,TRBV5-1,NA,NA,CASSKTEIYEQYF,TGCGCCAGCAGTAAAACGGAAATCTACGAGCAGTACTTC
TRBJ1-2,TRBV6-6,NA,NA,CASSFQGGVGYTF,TGTGCCAGCAGTTTCCAGGGTGGAGTTGGCTACACCTTC
TRBJ2-2,TRBV19,NA,few,CASNEAGLITTGELFF,TGTGCCAGTAATGAAGCAGGGCTTATTACAACCGGGGAGCTGTTTTTT
TRBJ2-3,TRBV28,NA,NA,CAIGTPFTDTQYF,TGTGCCATTGGGACACCGTTCACAGATACGCAGTATTTT
TRBJ2-5,TRBV7-7,TRBD2,NA,CDLRGTSGEYQETQYF,TGTGACCTCCGCGGGACTAGCGGAGAGTACCAAGAGACCCAGTACTTC
TRBJ1-1,TRBV14,TRBD1,NA,CASSPRDRWDTEAFF,TGTGCCAGCAGCCCCCGGGACAGGTGGGACACTGAAGCTTTCTTT
TRBJ2-1,TRBV5-1,NA,NA,CASRRESNEQFF,TGCGCCAGCCGTCGGGAGTCGAATGAGCAGTTCTTC
TRBJ1-2,TRBV28,TRBD1,NA,CAITGGRVGGYTF,TGTGCCATCACAGGGGGTAGGGTGGGTGGCTACACCTTC
TRBJ1-1,TRBV2,NA,NA,CASGRQGEAFF,TGTGCCAGCGGTCGCCAGGGTGAAGCTTTCTTT
TRBJ2-7,TRBV5-4,TRBD1,NA,CASSLAIRGQVPYEQYF,TGTGCCAGCAGCTTGGCCATCAGGGGACAGGTTCCCTACGAGCAGTACTTC
TRBJ2-1,TRBV5-1,NA,NA,CASIRSEGYNEQFF,TGCGCCAGCATACGTTCAGAGGGCTACAATGAGCAGTTCTTC
TRBJ1-4,TRBV5-8,TRBD1,NA,CASSLTTGGLGKLFF,TGTGCCAGCAGCCTGACTACAGGGGGTCTCGGGAAACTGTTTTTT
TRBJ1-5,TRBV7-2,TRBD1,NA,CASRRTGNQPQHF,TGTGCCAGCAGACGGACAGGGAATCAGCCCCAGCATTTT
TRBJ2-1,TRBV7-3,TRBD2,NA,CASSLAGTSSSEQFF,TGTGCCAGCAGCTTAGCCGGGACTAGCTCTTCCGAGCAGTTCTTC
TRBJ2-7,TRBV28,NA,NA,CASSQGLEQYF,TGTGCCAGCAGTCAGGGGCTCGAGCAGTACTTC
TRBJ2-1,TRBV5-1,NA,NA,CASSLTLPYNEQFF,TGCGCCAGCAGCTTGACGCTCCCTTACAATGAGCAGTTCTTC
TRBJ1-1,TRBV7-9,NA,NA,CASSLWQAPSSMNTEAFF,TGTGCCAGCAGCTTATGGCAGGCTCCATCCAGTATGAACACTGAAGCTTTCTTT
TRBJ2-5,TRBV7-2,NA,NA,CASSLNSLETQYF,TGTGCCAGCAGCTTGAACAGTCTGGAGACCCAGTACTTC
TRBJ1-3,TRBV7-2,NA,NA,CASSSGSGSGNTIYF,TGTGCCAGCAGCTCGGGATCGGGCAGTGGAAACACCATATATTTT
TRBJ1-5,TRBV19,TRBD1,NA,CASSTYRQGGNNQPQHF,TGTGCCAGTAGTACTTACCGACAGGGGGGGAACAATCAGCCCCAGCATTTT
TRBJ2-7,TRBV7-2,NA,NA,CASSRDWNYEQYF,TGTGCCAGCAGCCGGGATTGGAACTACGAGCAGTACTTC
TRBJ2-2,TRBV15,TRBD1,NA,CATSSRQGATGELFF,TGTGCCACCAGCAGCCGACAGGGGGCGACCGGGGAGCTGTTTTTT
TRBJ2-1,TRBV4-2,NA,once,CASSQDYYNEQFF,TGTGCCAGCAGCCAAGACTACTACAATGAGCAGTTCTTC
TRBJ2-3,TRBV6-6,TRBD2,NA,CASRAGTSGPDTQYF,TGTGCCAGCAGGGCCGGGACTAGCGGCCCCGATACGCAGTATTTT
TRBJ1-6,TRBV19,NA,NA,CASSSYLSSYNSPLHF,TGTGCCAGTAGTAGCTACTTGAGCTCCTATAATTCACCCCTCCACTTT
TRBJ1-1,TRBV5-5,NA,NA,CASSDEQMNTEAFF,TGTGCCAGCAGCGATGAACAGATGAACACTGAAGCTTTCTTT
TRBJ2-4,TRBV11-3,NA,NA,CASSPLGAKNIQYF,TGTGCCAGCAGCCCACTAGGGGCCAAAAACATTCAGTACTTC
TRBJ2-3,TRBV30,TRBD2,few,CAWKKREVGDTQYF,TGTGCCTGGAAGAAGCGGGAAGTGGGGGATACGCAGTATTTT